This T cell receptor beta chain appears in the sequencing data of a study of human T cells and chemical hapten exposure. Broader study findings: With regard to DPC sensitization, TCRs above 1 in 1000 frequency did not change.

V was shortened by 0 bases and J by 2 bases, with 9 bases between the two germline ends. CDR3 length: 14 residues. The germline CDR1 and CDR2 sequences are SGHRS and YFSETQ. In this sample, this clonotype turned up many times. Its target is not known. Each CDR3 protein is one row after TCRdb ran MiXCR on the RACE reads. The table has about 45,000 distinct CDR3 sequences, roughly 4.5% seen once; the top ten hold under 6.5%. The time point was: healthy volunteer bleed at 2 weeks. Before extraction, the whole blood was not fractionated, and total RNA was taken from it. Material: whole blood. The genes are TRBV5-1 and TRBJ2-7; possibly TRBD1 or TRBD2 for D (5 bases each). This clonotype was obtained from a human donor in good health. Some clones in this sample may be carry-over from other donors' samples. CDR3 sequence reads: CASSLVTGPYEQYF. In DNA, the CDR3 is TGCGCCAGCAGCTTGGTCACGGGACCCTACGAGCAGTACTTC. Complete variable domain (other parts from reference TRBV5-1 and TRBJ2-7): KAGVTQTPRYLIKTRGQQVTLSCSPISGHRSVSWYQQTPGQGLQFLFEYFSETQRNKGNFPGRFSGRQFSNSRSEMNVSTLELGDSALYLCASSLVTGPYEQYFGPGTRLTVT.